This T cell receptor (beta chain) was sequenced during a study of blood T cell repertoires in COVID-19. The CDR3 sequence is 12 residues long. V lost 4 bases, J lost 6 bases, and 7 bases lay in between. Germline V gene data show CDR1 as MGHRA and CDR2 as YSYEKL. Libraries were prepared by immunoSEQ multiplex PCR; TCRdb keeps only in-frame clonotypes and omits some of them. This table has about 270,000 clones, about nine tenths appearing once. Material for sequencing was peripheral blood. This clonotype was obtained from a woman under 40 with COVID-19, enrolled during active disease. This chain connects TRBV4-1 to TRBJ1-5, with D possibly being TRBD1 (5 bases). The CDR3 region is CASSRGGQPQHF. In DNA form, the CDR3 reads TGCGCCAGCAGCCGGGGCGGTCAGCCCCAGCATTTT.